A selection of T cell receptor beta chains follows, all from one sample in a study of CD8+ T cells in alopecia areata. TCRdb's table, derived via immunoSEQ multiplex PCR, lists solely in-frame clones and lacks some. The table shows about 190,000 clones, with around 56% occurring only once. The starting material was CD4+ T cells sorted from blood, obtained at week 4, from a patient treated with tofacitinib. All receptors come from a human donor with alopecia areata. Both conserved end residues are part of each CDR3. A D gene is named only where the DNA matches it firmly. Clone size is not always given. Where it is, it says once, few, many or a class for expanded clones.

CDR3nt: TGTGCCAGCAGTTCCTCGATGGGTGCGTACCAAGAGACCCAGTACTTC; CDR3aa: CASSSSMGAYQETQYF; v_gene: TRBV28; j_gene: TRBJ2-5; len: 16; abundance: NA; d_gene: NA
CDR3nt: TGCGCCAGCAGCTTGTCCAGCGCCCAAGAGACCCAGTACTTC; CDR3aa: CASSLSSAQETQYF; v_gene: TRBV5-1; j_gene: TRBJ2-5; len: 14; abundance: NA; d_gene: NA
CDR3nt: TGTGCCAGCAGCTCGAGGACTAGCGGGAGCTACGAGCAGTACTTC; CDR3aa: CASSSRTSGSYEQYF; v_gene: TRBV7-2; j_gene: TRBJ2-7; len: 15; abundance: NA; d_gene: TRBD2
CDR3nt: TGTGCCAGCAGCTTGGGCGGAACCTACAATGAGCAGTTCTTC; CDR3aa: CASSLGGTYNEQFF; v_gene: TRBV11-2; j_gene: TRBJ2-1; len: 14; abundance: NA; d_gene: NA
CDR3nt: TGTGCCTGGACCCCAGGGGTTGAGCAGTACTTC; CDR3aa: CAWTPGVEQYF; v_gene: TRBV30; j_gene: TRBJ2-7; len: 11; abundance: NA; d_gene: NA
CDR3nt: TGCATCACCGGAGGCAGCGACTATGGCTACACCTTC; CDR3aa: CITGGSDYGYTF; v_gene: TRBV29-1; j_gene: TRBJ1-2; len: 12; abundance: few; d_gene: NA
CDR3nt: TGTGCCAGCAGTTTGGGGAGGGGGCGGAACTATGGCTACACCTTC; CDR3aa: CASSLGRGRNYGYTF; v_gene: TRBV28; j_gene: TRBJ1-2; len: 15; abundance: NA; d_gene: TRBD1
CDR3nt: TGTGCCAGCAGTTGGGGAAGAACTGAAGCTTTCTTT; CDR3aa: CASSWGRTEAFF; v_gene: TRBV25-1; j_gene: TRBJ1-1; len: 12; abundance: NA; d_gene: NA
CDR3nt: TGCAGCGTTGAGCAGGGAATGACTACCGAGCAGTACTTC; CDR3aa: CSVEQGMTTEQYF; v_gene: TRBV29-1; j_gene: TRBJ2-7; len: 13; abundance: NA; d_gene: NA
CDR3nt: TGTGCCAGCAGTCGAACTAGTAATCGGTACGAGCAGTACTTC; CDR3aa: CASSRTSNRYEQYF; v_gene: TRBV2; j_gene: TRBJ2-7; len: 14; abundance: NA; d_gene: NA
CDR3nt: TGTGCCCAGGGACTAGCGGGTAACATTCAGTACTTC; CDR3aa: CAQGLAGNIQYF; v_gene: TRBV30; j_gene: TRBJ2-4; len: 12; abundance: once; d_gene: TRBD2
CDR3nt: TGTGCCTGGAGTGGGACAGACGAAGAGACCCAGTACTTC; CDR3aa: CAWSGTDEETQYF; v_gene: TRBV30; j_gene: TRBJ2-5; len: 13; abundance: NA; d_gene: NA
CDR3nt: TGCAGGGCTGACAGGGACGCCTACAATGAGCAGTTCTTC; CDR3aa: CRADRDAYNEQFF; v_gene: TRBV29-1; j_gene: TRBJ2-1; len: 13; abundance: few; d_gene: TRBD1
CDR3nt: TGTGCCTGGAGTGGGGACAGGGGTGAAAAACTGTTTTTT; CDR3aa: CAWSGDRGEKLFF; v_gene: TRBV30; j_gene: TRBJ1-4; len: 13; abundance: NA; d_gene: TRBD1
CDR3nt: TGCAGCGTTGACGTCAGGGGGCTCGTCGGGGGCACTGAAGCTTTCTTT; CDR3aa: CSVDVRGLVGGTEAFF; v_gene: TRBV29-1; j_gene: TRBJ1-1; len: 16; abundance: NA; d_gene: TRBD1
CDR3nt: TGTGCCACCTCCGTACAGGGTGGGGGCTCCTACGAGCAGTACTTC; CDR3aa: CATSVQGGGSYEQYF; v_gene: TRBV27; j_gene: TRBJ2-7; len: 15; abundance: NA; d_gene: NA
CDR3nt: TGTGCCAGCTCACCCGGAGACAGGGAACTTGAAAAGTACTTC; CDR3aa: CASSPGDRELEKYF; v_gene: TRBV18; j_gene: TRBJ2-7; len: 14; abundance: few; d_gene: TRBD1
CDR3nt: TGTGCCAGCACCGATGGGGGTGACTACGAGCAGTACTTC; CDR3aa: CASTDGGDYEQYF; v_gene: TRBV2; j_gene: TRBJ2-7; len: 13; abundance: NA; d_gene: NA
CDR3nt: TGCGCCAGCCGTGACAGGGGGCTTAACACAGATACGCAGTATTTT; CDR3aa: CASRDRGLNTDTQYF; v_gene: TRBV5-1; j_gene: TRBJ2-3; len: 15; abundance: NA; d_gene: TRBD1
CDR3nt: TGTGCCAGCAGCCCGGCGGGTTCTTACACTGAAGCTTTCTTT; CDR3aa: CASSPAGSYTEAFF; v_gene: TRBV5-4; j_gene: TRBJ1-1; len: 14; abundance: NA; d_gene: NA
CDR3nt: TGTGCCAGCAGTTTGGTCGGGCGCGGCGACACTGAAGCTTTCTTT; CDR3aa: CASSLVGRGDTEAFF; v_gene: TRBV28; j_gene: TRBJ1-1; len: 15; abundance: NA; d_gene: NA
CDR3nt: TGTGCCAGCAGCTTACTCACTAGCGGGAGTGGCACCGGGGAGCTGTTTTTT; CDR3aa: CASSLLTSGSGTGELFF; v_gene: TRBV7-3; j_gene: TRBJ2-2; len: 17; abundance: NA; d_gene: TRBD2
CDR3nt: TGCAGCGTTCGGCGAGACAGGGACCGTGCCGAGCAGTACTTC; CDR3aa: CSVRRDRDRAEQYF; v_gene: TRBV29-1; j_gene: TRBJ2-7; len: 14; abundance: NA; d_gene: TRBD1
CDR3nt: TGTGCCAGCAGTTTCTTTCCCAACCCCTACGAGCAGTACTTC; CDR3aa: CASSFFPNPYEQYF; v_gene: TRBV27; j_gene: TRBJ2-7; len: 14; abundance: once; d_gene: NA
CDR3nt: TGCAGCGTGCGAAGAGGGGGGTCTAATGAAAAACTGTTTTTT; CDR3aa: CSVRRGGSNEKLFF; v_gene: TRBV29-1; j_gene: TRBJ1-4; len: 14; abundance: NA; d_gene: NA
CDR3nt: TGTGCCAGCTCACCAGACGGGACAGGAGGAAATGGCTACACCTTC; CDR3aa: CASSPDGTGGNGYTF; v_gene: TRBV18; j_gene: TRBJ1-2; len: 15; abundance: NA; d_gene: TRBD1
CDR3nt: TGTGCCAGCAGCAAAGGCGAAAACATTCAGTACTTC; CDR3aa: CASSKGENIQYF; v_gene: TRBV21-1; j_gene: TRBJ2-4; len: 12; abundance: few; d_gene: NA
CDR3nt: TGTGCCTGGAGGTATCCGGGAGGAGGCTACGAGCAGTACTTC; CDR3aa: CAWRYPGGGYEQYF; v_gene: TRBV30; j_gene: TRBJ2-7; len: 14; abundance: NA; d_gene: TRBD2
CDR3nt: TGTGCCAGTAAACGGGGATACAATGAGCAGTTCTTC; CDR3aa: CASKRGYNEQFF; v_gene: TRBV2; j_gene: TRBJ2-1; len: 12; abundance: NA; d_gene: NA
CDR3nt: TGCAGCGTCGCAGGGAGCTTTGGCAATCAGCCCCAGCATTTT; CDR3aa: CSVAGSFGNQPQHF; v_gene: TRBV29-1; j_gene: TRBJ1-5; len: 14; abundance: NA; d_gene: NA
CDR3nt: TGCAGCGCCCAGGGAGATTCCTACGAGCAGTACTTC; CDR3aa: CSAQGDSYEQYF; v_gene: TRBV29-1; j_gene: TRBJ2-7; len: 12; abundance: NA; d_gene: NA
CDR3nt: TGTGCCAGTAGTAAGGGGACATGGAACACCGGGGAGCTGTTTTTT; CDR3aa: CASSKGTWNTGELFF; v_gene: TRBV19; j_gene: TRBJ2-2; len: 15; abundance: NA; d_gene: NA
CDR3nt: TGTGCCAGCAGTTGGGACAGGGGGACAGATACGCAGTATTTT; CDR3aa: CASSWDRGTDTQYF; v_gene: TRBV27; j_gene: TRBJ2-3; len: 14; abundance: NA; d_gene: TRBD1
CDR3nt: TGTGCCAGCAGCTTGCCGGGACAGGGGAGCGAGGAGACCCAGTACTTC; CDR3aa: CASSLPGQGSEETQYF; v_gene: TRBV5-6; j_gene: TRBJ2-5; len: 16; abundance: NA; d_gene: TRBD1
CDR3nt: TGTGCCAGCAGCGTAGTAGGTCAATCTAACACAGATACGCAGTATTTT; CDR3aa: CASSVVGQSNTDTQYF; v_gene: TRBV9; j_gene: TRBJ2-3; len: 16; abundance: NA; d_gene: NA
CDR3nt: TGCAGTGCATTAGCAGACGAGCAGTACTTC; CDR3aa: CSALADEQYF; v_gene: TRBV20-1; j_gene: TRBJ2-7; len: 10; abundance: NA; d_gene: NA
CDR3nt: TGCAGCGTTGAGTCAGGACAGGGGCAAGAGACCCAGTACTTC; CDR3aa: CSVESGQGQETQYF; v_gene: TRBV29-1; j_gene: TRBJ2-5; len: 14; abundance: NA; d_gene: TRBD1
CDR3nt: TGCGCCAGCAGATCTGGGTTAACTAATGAAAAACTGTTTTTT; CDR3aa: CASRSGLTNEKLFF; v_gene: TRBV5-1; j_gene: TRBJ1-4; len: 14; abundance: few; d_gene: NA
CDR3nt: TGTGCCTGGAGTGGGTCCCGGGTGTCAGACATGAACACTGAAGCTTTCTTT; CDR3aa: CAWSGSRVSDMNTEAFF; v_gene: TRBV30; j_gene: TRBJ1-1; len: 17; abundance: NA; d_gene: NA
CDR3nt: TGTGCCAGTGGAACAGGGGGCGGCTACAATGAGCAGTTCTTC; CDR3aa: CASGTGGGYNEQFF; v_gene: TRBV19; j_gene: TRBJ2-1; len: 14; abundance: NA; d_gene: TRBD1
CDR3nt: TGCGCCAGCAGCCAACCGGGACAGCAGGCCCCAGAGACCCAGTACTTC; CDR3aa: CASSQPGQQAPETQYF; v_gene: TRBV4-1; j_gene: TRBJ2-5; len: 16; abundance: NA; d_gene: TRBD1
CDR3nt: TGTGCCAGCTCTACCAGAGGGGACTCCTACGAGCAGTACTTC; CDR3aa: CASSTRGDSYEQYF; v_gene: TRBV18; j_gene: TRBJ2-7; len: 14; abundance: once; d_gene: NA
CDR3nt: TGCAGCGCTGGGAGGGGACAGCCCACAGATACGCAGTATTTT; CDR3aa: CSAGRGQPTDTQYF; v_gene: TRBV29-1; j_gene: TRBJ2-3; len: 14; abundance: NA; d_gene: NA
CDR3nt: TGCGCCAGCAGCGCCGCCTACTCTGGGGCCAACGTCCTGACTTTC; CDR3aa: CASSAAYSGANVLTF; v_gene: TRBV5-1; j_gene: TRBJ2-6; len: 15; abundance: NA; d_gene: NA
CDR3nt: TGTGCCAGTAAGGTGGACAGCGACCAGCCTAACTATGGCTACACCTTC; CDR3aa: CASKVDSDQPNYGYTF; v_gene: TRBV19; j_gene: TRBJ1-2; len: 16; abundance: NA; d_gene: NA
CDR3nt: TGCAGCGTCGAGAAGTCCTCAGATACGCAGTATTTT; CDR3aa: CSVEKSSDTQYF; v_gene: TRBV29-1; j_gene: TRBJ2-3; len: 12; abundance: NA; d_gene: NA
CDR3nt: TGTGCCATCAGTGTCCAAGGGGAGTATGGCTACACCTTC; CDR3aa: CAISVQGEYGYTF; v_gene: TRBV10-3; j_gene: TRBJ1-2; len: 13; abundance: NA; d_gene: NA
CDR3nt: TGTGCCAGCAGCAATCTTGAGGGGCGATCTTACGAGCAGTACTTC; CDR3aa: CASSNLEGRSYEQYF; v_gene: TRBV7-9; j_gene: TRBJ2-7; len: 15; abundance: few; d_gene: NA
CDR3nt: TGTGCCAGCAGCTTATCAAAGGGCGCAGATACGCAGTATTTT; CDR3aa: CASSLSKGADTQYF; v_gene: TRBV7-3; j_gene: TRBJ2-3; len: 14; abundance: NA; d_gene: NA
CDR3nt: TGTGCCAGCAGAAGGGGACCATCCTACGAGCAGTACTTC; CDR3aa: CASRRGPSYEQYF; v_gene: TRBV6-5; j_gene: TRBJ2-7; len: 13; abundance: NA; d_gene: NA
CDR3nt: TGCAGCGCTTCTAGCGGGGCCTACAATGAGCAGTTCTTC; CDR3aa: CSASSGAYNEQFF; v_gene: TRBV29-1; j_gene: TRBJ2-1; len: 13; abundance: few; d_gene: TRBD2
CDR3nt: TGTGCCAGCAGACGACAGGGGAGCACTGAAGCTTTCTTT; CDR3aa: CASRRQGSTEAFF; v_gene: TRBV27; j_gene: TRBJ1-1; len: 13; abundance: NA; d_gene: TRBD1
CDR3nt: TGTGCCAGCAGCTTAGCCGGGCGGGAGTCTGGGAATGAGCAGTTCTTC; CDR3aa: CASSLAGRESGNEQFF; v_gene: TRBV7-6; j_gene: TRBJ2-1; len: 16; abundance: NA; d_gene: TRBD2
CDR3nt: TGCAGCGCCCGGGAGGTAGCTAACTATGGCTACACCTTC; CDR3aa: CSAREVANYGYTF; v_gene: TRBV29-1; j_gene: TRBJ1-2; len: 13; abundance: NA; d_gene: NA
CDR3nt: TGTGCCAGCAGCCAAGGAAGGGAGGGTAGGCCTGAAGCTTTCTTT; CDR3aa: CASSQGREGRPEAFF; v_gene: TRBV4-2; j_gene: TRBJ1-1; len: 15; abundance: once; d_gene: NA
CDR3nt: TGCAGCGTTGCGGGGGGGACAGGAAAAGAGACCCAGTACTTC; CDR3aa: CSVAGGTGKETQYF; v_gene: TRBV29-1; j_gene: TRBJ2-5; len: 14; abundance: NA; d_gene: NA
CDR3nt: TGTGCCAGCAGCCCACTCCTCCCGACAGTTTATGGCTACACCTTC; CDR3aa: CASSPLLPTVYGYTF; v_gene: TRBV7-9; j_gene: TRBJ1-2; len: 15; abundance: NA; d_gene: NA
CDR3nt: TGTGCCAGCAGCTTAGATGGAGGACGCTATGGCTACACCTTC; CDR3aa: CASSLDGGRYGYTF; v_gene: TRBV7-2; j_gene: TRBJ1-2; len: 14; abundance: NA; d_gene: NA
CDR3nt: TGCAGCGTTAACCAGCTAGGGGGAGGGCAAGGGGAGCAGTACTTC; CDR3aa: CSVNQLGGGQGEQYF; v_gene: TRBV29-1; j_gene: TRBJ2-7; len: 15; abundance: NA; d_gene: NA
CDR3nt: TGTGCCTGGAGTGTACTTGGGAGTCCCTCCTACGAGCAGTACTTC; CDR3aa: CAWSVLGSPSYEQYF; v_gene: TRBV30; j_gene: TRBJ2-7; len: 15; abundance: NA; d_gene: NA